This record looks at one T cell receptor beta chain sequence and its context. The antigen it binds to is not known. Base qualities are not recorded, but no much larger clone differs from it by a single base. TCRbeta CDR3 regions were amplified from genomic DNA by means of the immunoSEQ Assay, a bias-controlled multiplex PCR. As for the original processing: The number of nucleated cells in each sample was estimated from the amplification of reference gene primers within the assay. To quantify the absolute abundance of each unique TCRbeta CDR3 rearrangement, sequence reads were collapsed and filtered. For each sample, productive Simpson clonality was calculated by taking the square root of Simpson's diversity index across productive rearrangements. Drawn from immuneACCESS, this table holds only the in-frame rearrangements with V and J called that TCRdb kept. Clones are partly lost; checked studies trace under half to an unresolved V gene and leave the rest unexplained. D and trimming were read from the DNA, whereas the V and J calls and clone size are those reported in that table. For this sample there are around 140,000 clones; roughly 90% appear just once. The ten largest clones capture about 2% of the sample.

The source of the sample is a study of blood T cell repertoires in COVID-19 (dated by TCRdb to the early 2020s). Study-level background: Samples covering the acute and convalescent phases of COVID-19 were provided by collaborators in the United States, Italy and Spain. The material from the prospective study consisted of cDNA or gDNA derived from T cells, B-cell-depleted T cells, or PBMCs. Where HLA class I and class II types were available, the types were taken from metadata supplied by the sample provider, not from assay-based typing. Samples came from the ongoing ImmuneRACE study (first 160 participants) plus 1,254 subjects from 6 global collaborators. The dataset comprised deeply sampled blood TCRbeta repertoires from subjects exposed to, actively infected with, or recovered from COVID-19. A freely available public database, intended as a resource for researchers studying the immune response to SARS-CoV-2, is where the repertoires were released. Nearly every sample came with metadata listing a de-identified subject ID, COVID-19 status, age in years and sex. General findings and caveats noted by the study authors: The amount of clinical and demographic metadata varied by source and participant and was provided uncurated.

There are 16 amino acids in the CDR3, from cysteine to phenylalanine inclusive. Only the CDR3 DNA stays, 48 bases, in frame from base 1. V was cut back by 0 bases and J by 5 bases, leaving a gap of 16 bases between them. The germline V gene encodes CDR1 SGHRS and CDR2 YFSETQ. Whole blood was collected in K2EDTA tubes by collaborating institutions according to the institutions' own protocols. For TCRbeta analysis, collaborators shipped samples in one of three forms: frozen whole blood, isolated PBMCs, or DNA extracted from either of those sample types. This receptor was identified in a man aged 65 to 85 with active COVID-19. Sequencing input: peripheral blood. The sequence joins TRBV5-1 to TRBJ2-3, with TRBD2 perhaps the D gene, on 6 matching bases. The CDR3 here reads CASSLVAPGGKDTQYF. In nucleotides, the sequence is TGCGCCAGCAGCTTGGTGGCCCCTGGAGGGAAAGATACGCAGTATTTT.